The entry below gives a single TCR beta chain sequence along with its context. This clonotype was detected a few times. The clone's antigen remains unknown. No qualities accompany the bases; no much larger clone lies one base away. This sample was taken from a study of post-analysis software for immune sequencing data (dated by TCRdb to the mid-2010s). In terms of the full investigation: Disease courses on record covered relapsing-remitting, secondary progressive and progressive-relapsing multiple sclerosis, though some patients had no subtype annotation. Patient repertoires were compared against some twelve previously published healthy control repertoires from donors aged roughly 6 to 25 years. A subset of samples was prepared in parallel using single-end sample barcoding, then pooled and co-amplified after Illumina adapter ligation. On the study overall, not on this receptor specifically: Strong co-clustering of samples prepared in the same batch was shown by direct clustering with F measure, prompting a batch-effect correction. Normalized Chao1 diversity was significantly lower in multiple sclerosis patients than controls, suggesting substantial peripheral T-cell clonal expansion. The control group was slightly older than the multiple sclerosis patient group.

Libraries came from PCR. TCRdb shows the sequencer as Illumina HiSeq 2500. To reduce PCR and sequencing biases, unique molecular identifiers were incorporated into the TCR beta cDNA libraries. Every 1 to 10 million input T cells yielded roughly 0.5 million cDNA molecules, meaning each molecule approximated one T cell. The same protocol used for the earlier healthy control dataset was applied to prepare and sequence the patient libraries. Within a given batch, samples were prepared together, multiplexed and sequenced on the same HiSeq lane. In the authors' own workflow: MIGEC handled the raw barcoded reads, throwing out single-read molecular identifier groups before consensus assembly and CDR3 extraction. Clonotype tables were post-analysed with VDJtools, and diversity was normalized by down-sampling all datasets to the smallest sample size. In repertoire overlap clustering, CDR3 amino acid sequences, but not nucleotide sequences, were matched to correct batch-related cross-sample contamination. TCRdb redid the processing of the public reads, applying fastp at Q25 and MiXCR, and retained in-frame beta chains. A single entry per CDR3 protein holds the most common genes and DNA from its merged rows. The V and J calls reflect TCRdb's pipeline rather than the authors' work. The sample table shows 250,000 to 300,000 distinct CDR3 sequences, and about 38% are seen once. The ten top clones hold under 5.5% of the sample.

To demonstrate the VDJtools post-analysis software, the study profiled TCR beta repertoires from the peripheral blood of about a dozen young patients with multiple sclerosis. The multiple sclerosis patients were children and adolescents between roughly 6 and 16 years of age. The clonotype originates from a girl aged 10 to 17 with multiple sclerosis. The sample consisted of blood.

The nucleotide sequence reads TGTGCCAGCAGCTTAGGGGGGGCGAGGACTCCTAGCACAGATACGCAGTATTTT. Its product reads: CASSLGGARTPSTDTQYF. The chain is made from TRBV7-9 and TRBJ2-3; the D segment might be TRBD1 or TRBD2, since each matches 6 bases. From the germline V gene (reference sequence), CDR1 is SEHNR and CDR2 is FQNEAQ. The CDR3 covers 18 residues, taking in both the cysteine and the phenylalanine. Of the read, only the CDR3 DNA is kept; its 54 bases are in frame from base 1. The V end loses 1 base and the J end loses 0 bases, and a stretch of 17 bases separates them.